This T cell receptor (beta chain) comes out of a study of glioma-infiltrating T cells. Study background: Glioblastomas were WHO grade IV, sampled at first diagnosis; low-grade were grade II.

Germline V CDR1 and CDR2: MGHRA, YSYEKL. The CDR3 is made up of 16 amino acids. J lost 6 bases, V lost 3 bases, and 11 bases had no gene match. The study, taken as a whole, reports: Above-expected tissue-blood divergence occurred in all gliomas, most in low-grade ones. Only very few CDR3 sequences appeared in both tissue and blood.

A note on this clonotype: What it recognizes is unknown.

Amplification of TCR alpha and beta CDR3 regions from RNA used iRepertoire nested multiplex PCR. TCRdb redid the calling of the multiplex PCR reads with MiXCR, one entry per CDR3 protein. The sample carries a few hundred thousand distinct CDR3 sequences, more than 35% recorded once. Sequencing input: glioma tissue, nonneoplastic brain tissue, or PBMCs (not recorded which). The source is a human donor with low-grade glioma or glioblastoma, undergoing nonglioma brain surgery, or in good health (not recorded which). The V and J genes are TRBV4-1 and TRBJ2-3, with 8 bases matching TRBD1. The CDR3 region is CASSHLAGQGRDTQYF. CDR3 DNA sequence: TGCGCCAGCAGCCACTTGGCCGGACAGGGACGGGATACGCAGTATTTT.